The clone carrying this T cell receptor (beta chain) showed up just once. The antigen remains undetermined. The data were produced by immunoSEQ multiplex PCR, yet TCRdb's version contains in-frame clones alone and is incomplete. The repertoire has about 82,000 clones, 85% to 95% of them found once; the top ten carry roughly 5%. V was pared by 0 bases and J by 0 bases, with 10 bases between. Germline V gene lookup returns CDR1 LNHNV and CDR2 YYDKDF (reference sequence). The CDR3 contains 16 residues. The record originates from a study of T cell responses to AZD1222 COVID-19 vaccine. The overall study: Pooling covered second doses at about 4 or about 12 weeks. General study findings and limits: Along spike, vaccine-associated CD4 TCRs were found throughout, with dominance at 160-218 and 743-854.

This sequence was found in an adult in good health. This sequence joins TRBV15 and TRBJ2-3; D is possibly TRBD2 (5 bases). The sample here was peripheral blood, taken on day 0 of AZD1222 vaccination. The CDR3 sequence: CATSRDGSVSTDTQYF. As DNA, the CDR3 is TGTGCCACCAGCAGAGATGGGAGCGTCAGCACAGATACGCAGTATTTT.